This TCR beta chain stems from a study of blood T cell repertoires in COVID-19. Turning to the study itself: Spain, Italy and the United States supplied samples that represented acute and convalescent COVID-19. T cells, B-cell-depleted T cells, or PBMCs supplied cDNA or gDNA.

Original analysis: Amplifying reference gene primers gave estimates of nucleated cell counts. The assay was immunoSEQ multiplex PCR, and TCRdb's table has in-frame clones only and misses some. V, J and clone size are taken as reported in that table, and D and trimming were inferred from the DNA itself. The sample carries roughly 240,000 clones, approximately 86% recorded once. The CDR3 sequence is 15 residues long. The germline CDR1 and CDR2 sequences are MNHEY and SVGAGI. Trimming removed 5 bases from V and 5 bases from J, with 16 bases in between. The gene calls are TRBV6-5 and TRBJ1-3; perhaps TRBD1 as D (5 bases). This sequence originates from a woman aged 55-69 years who had recovered from COVID-19. Sequencing input: peripheral blood. CDR3 bases: TGTGCCAGCAGTCATGGGGGGGGAGGTAGAAACACCATATATTTT. Amino acid sequence: CASSHGGGGRNTIYF.